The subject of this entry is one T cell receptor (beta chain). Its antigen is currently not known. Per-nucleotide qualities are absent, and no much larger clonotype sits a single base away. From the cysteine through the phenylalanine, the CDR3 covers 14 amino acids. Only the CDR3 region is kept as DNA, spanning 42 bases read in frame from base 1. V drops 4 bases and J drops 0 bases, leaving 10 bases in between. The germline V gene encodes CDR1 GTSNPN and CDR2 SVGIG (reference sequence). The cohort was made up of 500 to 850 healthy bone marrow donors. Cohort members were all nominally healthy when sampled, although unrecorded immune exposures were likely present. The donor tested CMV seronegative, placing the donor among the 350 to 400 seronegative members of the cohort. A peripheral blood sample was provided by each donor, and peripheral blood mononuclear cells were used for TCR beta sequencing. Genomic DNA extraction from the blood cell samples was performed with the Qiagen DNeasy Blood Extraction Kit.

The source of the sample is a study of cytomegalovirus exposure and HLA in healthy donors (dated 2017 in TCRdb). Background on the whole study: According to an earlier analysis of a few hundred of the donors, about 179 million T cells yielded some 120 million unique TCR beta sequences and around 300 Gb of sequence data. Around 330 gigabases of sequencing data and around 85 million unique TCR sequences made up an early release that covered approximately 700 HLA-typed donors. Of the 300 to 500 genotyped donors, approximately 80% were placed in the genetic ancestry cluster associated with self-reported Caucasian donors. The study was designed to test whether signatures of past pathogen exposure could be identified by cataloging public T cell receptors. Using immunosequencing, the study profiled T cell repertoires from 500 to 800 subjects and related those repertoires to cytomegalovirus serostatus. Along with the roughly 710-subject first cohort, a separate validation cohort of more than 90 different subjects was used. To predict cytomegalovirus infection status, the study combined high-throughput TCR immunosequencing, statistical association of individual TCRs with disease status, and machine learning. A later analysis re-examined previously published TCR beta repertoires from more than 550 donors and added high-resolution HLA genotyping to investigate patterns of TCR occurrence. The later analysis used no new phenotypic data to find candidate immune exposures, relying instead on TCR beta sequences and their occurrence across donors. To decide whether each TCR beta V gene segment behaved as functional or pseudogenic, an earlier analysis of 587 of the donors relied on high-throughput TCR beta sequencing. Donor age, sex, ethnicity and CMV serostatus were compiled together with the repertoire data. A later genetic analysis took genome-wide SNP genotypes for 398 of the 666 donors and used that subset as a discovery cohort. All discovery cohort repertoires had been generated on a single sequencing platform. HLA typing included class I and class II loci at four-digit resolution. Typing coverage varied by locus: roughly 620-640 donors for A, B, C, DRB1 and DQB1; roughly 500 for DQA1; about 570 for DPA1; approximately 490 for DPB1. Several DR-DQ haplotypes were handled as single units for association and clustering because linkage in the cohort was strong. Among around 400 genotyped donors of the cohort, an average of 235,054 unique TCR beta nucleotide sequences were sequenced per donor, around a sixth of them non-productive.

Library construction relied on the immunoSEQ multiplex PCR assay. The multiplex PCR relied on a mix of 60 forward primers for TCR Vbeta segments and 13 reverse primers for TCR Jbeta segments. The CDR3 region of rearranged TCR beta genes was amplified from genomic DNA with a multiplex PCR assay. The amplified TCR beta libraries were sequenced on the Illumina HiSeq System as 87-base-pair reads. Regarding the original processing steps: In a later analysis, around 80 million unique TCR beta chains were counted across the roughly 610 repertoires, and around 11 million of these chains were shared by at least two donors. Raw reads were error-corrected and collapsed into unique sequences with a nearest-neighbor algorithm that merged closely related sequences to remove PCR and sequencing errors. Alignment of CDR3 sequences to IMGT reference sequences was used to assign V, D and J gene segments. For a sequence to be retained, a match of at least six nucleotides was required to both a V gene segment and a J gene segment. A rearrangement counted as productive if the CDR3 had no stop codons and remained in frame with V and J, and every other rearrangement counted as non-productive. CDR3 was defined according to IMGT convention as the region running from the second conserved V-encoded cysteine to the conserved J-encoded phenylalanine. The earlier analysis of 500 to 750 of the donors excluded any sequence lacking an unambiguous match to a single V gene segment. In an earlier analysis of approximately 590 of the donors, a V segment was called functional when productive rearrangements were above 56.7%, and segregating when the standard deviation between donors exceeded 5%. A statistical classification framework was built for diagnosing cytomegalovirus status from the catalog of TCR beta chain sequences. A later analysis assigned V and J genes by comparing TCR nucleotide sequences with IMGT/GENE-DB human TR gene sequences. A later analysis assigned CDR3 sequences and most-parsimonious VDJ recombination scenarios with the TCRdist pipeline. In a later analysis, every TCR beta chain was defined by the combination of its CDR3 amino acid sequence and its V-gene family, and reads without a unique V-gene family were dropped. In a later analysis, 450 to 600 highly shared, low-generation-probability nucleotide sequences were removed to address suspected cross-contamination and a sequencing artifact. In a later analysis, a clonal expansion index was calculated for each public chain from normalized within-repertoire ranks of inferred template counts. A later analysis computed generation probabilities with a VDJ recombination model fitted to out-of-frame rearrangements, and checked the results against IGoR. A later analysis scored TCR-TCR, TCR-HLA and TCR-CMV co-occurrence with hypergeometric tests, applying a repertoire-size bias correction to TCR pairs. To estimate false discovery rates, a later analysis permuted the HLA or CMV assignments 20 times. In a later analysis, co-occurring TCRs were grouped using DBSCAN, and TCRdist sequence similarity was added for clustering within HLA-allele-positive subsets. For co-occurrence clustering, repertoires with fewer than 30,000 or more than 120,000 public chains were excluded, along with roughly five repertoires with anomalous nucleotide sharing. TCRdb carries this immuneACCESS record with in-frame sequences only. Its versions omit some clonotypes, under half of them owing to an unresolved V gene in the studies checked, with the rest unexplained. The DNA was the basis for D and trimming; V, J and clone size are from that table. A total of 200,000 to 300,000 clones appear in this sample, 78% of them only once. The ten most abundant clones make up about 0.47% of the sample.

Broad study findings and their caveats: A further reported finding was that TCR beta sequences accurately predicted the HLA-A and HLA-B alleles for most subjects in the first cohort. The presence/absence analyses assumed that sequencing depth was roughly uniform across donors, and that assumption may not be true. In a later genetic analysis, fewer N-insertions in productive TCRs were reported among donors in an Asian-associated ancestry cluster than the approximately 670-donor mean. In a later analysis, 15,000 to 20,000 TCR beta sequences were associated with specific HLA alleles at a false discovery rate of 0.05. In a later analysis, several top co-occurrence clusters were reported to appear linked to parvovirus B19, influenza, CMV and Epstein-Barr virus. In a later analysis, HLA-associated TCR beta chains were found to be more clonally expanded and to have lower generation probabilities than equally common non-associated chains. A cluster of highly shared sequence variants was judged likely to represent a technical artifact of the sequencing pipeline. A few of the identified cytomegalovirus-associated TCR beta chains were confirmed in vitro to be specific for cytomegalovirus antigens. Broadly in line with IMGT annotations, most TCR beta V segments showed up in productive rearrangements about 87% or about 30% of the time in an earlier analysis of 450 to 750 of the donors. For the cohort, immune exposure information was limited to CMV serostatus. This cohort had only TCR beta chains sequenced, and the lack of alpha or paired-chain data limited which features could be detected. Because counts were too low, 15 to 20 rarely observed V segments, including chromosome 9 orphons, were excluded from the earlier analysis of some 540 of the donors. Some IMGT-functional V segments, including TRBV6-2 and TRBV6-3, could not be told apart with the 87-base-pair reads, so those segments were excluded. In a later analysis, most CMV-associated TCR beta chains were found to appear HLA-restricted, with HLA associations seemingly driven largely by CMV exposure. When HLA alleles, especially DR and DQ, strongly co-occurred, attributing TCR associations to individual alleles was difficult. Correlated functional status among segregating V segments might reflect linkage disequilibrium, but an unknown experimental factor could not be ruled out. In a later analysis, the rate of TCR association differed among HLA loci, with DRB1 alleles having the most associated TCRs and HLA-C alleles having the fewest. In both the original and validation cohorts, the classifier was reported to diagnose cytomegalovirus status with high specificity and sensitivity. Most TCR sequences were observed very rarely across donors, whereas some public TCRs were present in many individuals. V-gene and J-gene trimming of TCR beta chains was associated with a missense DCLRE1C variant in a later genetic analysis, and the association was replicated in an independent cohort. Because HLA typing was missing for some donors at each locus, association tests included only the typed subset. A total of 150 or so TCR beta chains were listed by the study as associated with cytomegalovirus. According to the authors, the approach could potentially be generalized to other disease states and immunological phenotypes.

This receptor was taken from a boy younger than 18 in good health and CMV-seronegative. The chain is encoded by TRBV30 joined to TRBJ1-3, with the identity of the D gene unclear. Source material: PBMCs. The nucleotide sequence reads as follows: TGTGCCTGGAATGAGGCCCACTCTGGAAACACCATATATTTT. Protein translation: CAWNEAHSGNTIYF.